This T cell receptor (beta chain) appears in the sequencing data of a study of blood T cell repertoires in COVID-19. The method was immunoSEQ multiplex PCR; TCRdb's version includes in-frame clones alone and lacks a portion of them. Counted here are roughly 200,000 clones, approximately 85% occurring once; the ten biggest clones make up around 9.9%. The V and J ends lost 0 bases and 3 bases, in that order; junction bases with no gene match: 4. CDR3 size: 15 residues. Germline CDR1 reads SGDLS; CDR2 reads YYNGEE. The source of this sequence is a human donor with active or convalescent COVID-19. The donor label of this sample is uncertain. The rearrangement links TRBV9 to TRBJ2-3, with TRBD1 identical over 7 bases. The sequencing sample was made of peripheral blood. CDR3 residues: CASSVGDRDTDTQYF. The DNA of the CDR3 is TGTGCCAGCAGCGTAGGAGACAGGGATACAGATACGCAGTATTTT.